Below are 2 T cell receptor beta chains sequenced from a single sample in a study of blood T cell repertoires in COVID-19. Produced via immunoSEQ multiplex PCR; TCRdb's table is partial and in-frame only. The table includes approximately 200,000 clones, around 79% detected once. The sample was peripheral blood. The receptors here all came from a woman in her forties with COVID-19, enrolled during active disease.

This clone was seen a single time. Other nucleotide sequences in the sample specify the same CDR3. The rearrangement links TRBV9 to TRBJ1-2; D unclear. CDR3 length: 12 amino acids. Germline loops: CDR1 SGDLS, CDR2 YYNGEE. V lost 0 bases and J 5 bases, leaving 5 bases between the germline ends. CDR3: CASSVAGYGYTF. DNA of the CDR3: TGTGCCAGCAGCGTAGCCGGGTATGGCTACACCTTC.

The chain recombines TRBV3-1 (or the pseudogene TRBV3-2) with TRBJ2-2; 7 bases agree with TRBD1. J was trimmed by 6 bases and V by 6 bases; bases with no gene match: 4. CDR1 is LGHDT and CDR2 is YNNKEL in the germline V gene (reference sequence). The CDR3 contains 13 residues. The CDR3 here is CASSLRGSGELFF. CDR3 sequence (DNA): TGTGCCAGCAGTCTCAGGGGGTCCGGGGAGCTGTTTTTT.